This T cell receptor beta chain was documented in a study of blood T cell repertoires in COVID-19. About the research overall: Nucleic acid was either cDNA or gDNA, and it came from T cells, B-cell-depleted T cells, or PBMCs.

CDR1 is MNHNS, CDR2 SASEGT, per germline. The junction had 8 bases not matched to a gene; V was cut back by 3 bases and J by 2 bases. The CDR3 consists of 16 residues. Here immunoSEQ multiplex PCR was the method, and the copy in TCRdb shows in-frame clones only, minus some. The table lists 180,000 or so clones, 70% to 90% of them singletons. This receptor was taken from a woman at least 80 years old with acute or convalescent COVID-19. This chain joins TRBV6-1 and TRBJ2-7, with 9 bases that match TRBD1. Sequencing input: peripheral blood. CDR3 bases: TGTGCCAGCAGTGAGGCCCCAAGGGACAGGGCCTACGAGCAGTACTTC. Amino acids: CASSEAPRDRAYEQYF.